The 29 T cell receptor beta chains below come from one sample, sequenced in a study of blood T cell repertoires in COVID-19. Generated by immunoSEQ multiplex PCR, the TCRdb table keeps only in-frame clones and is missing some. Seen here are over 25,000 clones, around 86% observed once, and the top ten hold 12%. Specimen: peripheral blood. Receptor source: a human donor in a cohort sampled during active COVID-19. The donor label of this sample is uncertain.

J is TRBJ2-3 and V is TRBV30; 9 bases agree with TRBD2. CDR1 and CDR2 from the germline V gene are GTSNPN and SVGIG (reference sequence). The CDR3 consists of 19 residues. V lost 5 bases and J lost 1; bases outside the gene matches: 19. CDR3 region: CAWDPWGRGRAEGTDTQYF. The CDR3 nucleotides are TGTGCCTGGGACCCCTGGGGTCGCGGGAGGGCCGAGGGCACAGATACGCAGTATTTT.

This sequence joins TRBV7-2 and TRBJ2-3, with D maybe TRBD2 (5 bases). This CDR3 region has 13 residues. The germline V gene encodes CDR1 SGHTA and CDR2 FQGNSA. V lost 4 bases and J lost 5, with 10 bases in between. CDR3 protein: CASSYSSLDTQYF. CDR3 nucleotides: TGTGCCAGCAGCTACTCTAGCTTAGATACGCAGTATTTT. Full variable domain (rest looked up from reference TRBV7-2 and TRBJ2-3): GAGVSQSPSNKVTEKGKDVELRCDPISGHTALYWYRQSLGQGLEFLIYFQGNSAPDKSGLPSDRFSAERTGGSVSTLTIQRTQQEDSAVYLCASSYSSLDTQYFGPGTRLTVL.

The chain is built from TRBV7-9 and TRBJ2-7; 12 bases line up with TRBD1. Trimming at V came to 0 bases and at J to 6 bases, leaving 3 bases not matched to a gene. Germline CDR1 is SEHNR and CDR2 is FQNEAQ (reference sequence). The CDR3 length is 15 residues. The CDR3 region has the DNA TGTGCCAGCAGCTTAGCCGGGACAGGGGGCATCGAGCAGTACTTC. Its protein is CASSLAGTGGIEQYF.

The chain carries TRBV6-4 and TRBJ1-4; TRBD1 matches 10 bases. The V gene's germline CDR1 is MRHNA and CDR2 SNTAGT. The CDR3 is 17 amino acids. Germline trimming cut 2 bases from V and 7 bases from J; bases unmatched to any gene: 10. CDR3 amino acids: CASSDPGQGDVREKLFF. CDR3 coding DNA: TGTGCCAGCAGTGACCCCGGACAGGGGGATGTCCGTGAAAAACTGTTTTTT.

The genes are TRBV5-6 and TRBJ2-2; weak D call: TRBD2 (6 bases). Germline V CDR1 and CDR2: SGHDT, YYEEEE. The CDR3 has 16 residues. Trimming removed 1 base at V and 4 bases at J, with 14 bases between. The CDR3 region is CASSLMAGQSTGELFF. The CDR3, as DNA: TGTGCCAGCAGCTTGATGGCGGGGCAAAGCACCGGGGAGCTGTTTTTT.

This clone was recorded only once. The rearrangement joins TRBV21-1 to TRBJ2-1; the D call of TRBD2 is as the table states it, not checked on the DNA. TRBV21-1 is designated a pseudogene. The CDR3 extends over 16 amino acids. CDR3 sequence: CASSKDGPSGGNEQFF. The CDR3 DNA follows: TGTGCCAGCAGCAAAGATGGGCCTAGCGGGGGCAATGAGCAGTTCTTC.

The V gene is TRBV5-1, the J gene TRBJ2-1; 7 nucleotides agree with TRBD1. The CDR3 runs to 15 residues. Germline V lookup: CDR1 SGHRS, CDR2 YFSETQ. V lost 0 bases to trimming and J lost 5 bases; unmatched junction nucleotides: 5. DNA for the CDR3: TGCGCCAGCAGCTTGGCCGGTCAGGGGGACAATGAGCAGTTCTTC. Amino acid sequence: CASSLAGQGDNEQFF. The full variable domain, in which reference TRBV5-1 and TRBJ2-1 provide the parts outside the CDR3, is KAGVTQTPRYLIKTRGQQVTLSCSPISGHRSVSWYQQTPGQGLQFLFEYFSETQRNKGNFPGRFSGRQFSNSRSEMNVSTLELGDSALYLCASSLAGQGDNEQFFGPGTRLTVL.

The V call is TRBV27, the J call TRBJ1-2, with unresolved D. Germline CDR1 MNHEY, CDR2 SMNVEV (reference sequence). With 5 bases removed from V and 11 bases from J, the gap between germline ends came to 21 bases. There are 14 residues in the CDR3. The CDR3 sequence: CASSGNRRTHRYTF. CDR3 sequence (DNA): TGTGCCAGCAGTGGGAACAGAAGGACTCACAGATACACCTTC.

The genes are TRBV11-2 and TRBJ1-1; 8 nucleotides match TRBD1. V dropped 5 bases and J dropped 6; count of bases not matched to a gene: 8. Germline CDR1 SGHAT, CDR2 FQNNGV. There are 14 residues in the CDR3. The CDR3 DNA reads as TGTGCCAGCAGCATGACAGGGGTGTTCGCTGAAGCTTTCTTT. Its protein product is CASSMTGVFAEAFF. The complete variable domain, with remaining parts taken from reference TRBV11-2 and TRBJ1-1, reads EAGVAQSPRYKIIEKRQSVAFWCNPISGHATLYWYQQILGQGPKLLIQFQNNGVVDDSQLPKDRFSAERLKGVDSTLKIQPAKLEDSAVYLCASSMTGVFAEAFFGQGTRLTVV.

The chain uses TRBV6-5 and TRBJ1-1, with TRBD1 matching over 7 bases. Germline V gene lookup returns CDR1 MNHEY and CDR2 SVGAGI. The CDR3 consists of 16 residues. The V gene end was trimmed by 2 bases and the J gene end by 4 bases; junction bases not matched to a gene: 10. This CDR3 reads CASSYTVYAGGTEAFF. In nucleotides, the CDR3 is TGTGCCAGCAGTTACACCGTCTACGCAGGGGGCACTGAAGCTTTCTTT.

The chain recombines TRBV2 with TRBJ1-4; D unresolved. CDR3 length: 15 residues. Germline values: CDR1 SNHLY, CDR2 FYNNEI. Trimming pared 4 bases from V and 3 bases from J, leaving 12 bases between. CDR3 in amino acids: CASSARGTSNEKLFF. In nucleotides, the CDR3 is TGTGCCAGCAGTGCCCGAGGAACCTCTAATGAAAAACTGTTTTTT.

This chain connects TRBV5-6 to TRBJ2-7, with TRBD1 matching 8 bases. Trimming cost V 3 bases and J 4 bases; bases outside gene matches: 6. Germline V lookup: CDR1 SGHDT, CDR2 YYEEEE. This CDR3 contains 14 residues. The CDR3 sequence: CASSSGQGKYEQYF. CDR3 DNA sequence: TGTGCCAGCAGCTCAGGACAGGGCAAGTACGAGCAGTACTTC.

This chain connects TRBV29-1 to TRBJ1-5, with 7 bases matching TRBD1. Losses at the gene ends were 5 bases for V and 5 bases for J; bases not matched to a gene: 9. CDR1 is SQVTM, CDR2 ANQGSEA, per germline. This CDR3 spans 14 amino acids. The DNA for the CDR3 is TGCAGCGTTTCCGGGACAGATCTTGATCAGCCCCAGCATTTT. Its translation is CSVSGTDLDQPQHF.

The V and J genes are TRBV7-9 and TRBJ2-1; 14 positions agree with TRBD2. This CDR3 spans 16 amino acids. Looked up from germline, CDR1 is SEHNR and CDR2 is FQNEAQ (reference sequence). The junction had 5 bases not matched to a gene; V was cut back by 1 base and J by 9 bases. The CDR3 DNA sequence: TGTGCCAGCAGCTTAGTTGGGACTAGCGGGAGCGGTGAGCAGTTCTTC. Protein sequence: CASSLVGTSGSGEQFF. Complete variable domain (other parts from reference TRBV7-9 and TRBJ2-1): DTGVSQNPRHKITKRGQNVTFRCDPISEHNRLYWYRQTLGQGPEFLTYFQNEAQLEKSRLLSDRFSAERPKGSFSTLEIQRTEQGDSAMYLCASSLVGTSGSGEQFFGPGTRLTVL.

The chain joins TRBV5-1 to TRBJ2-7; 9 bases are shared with TRBD2. In germline, CDR1 is SGHRS, CDR2 YFSETQ. The CDR3 has 14 residues. V was pared by 5 bases and J by 2 bases, with 5 bases of the junction left unmatched. The CDR3 nucleotides are TGCGCCAGCAGGGGGGCTAGCGGGACCTACGAGCAGTACTTC. It encodes CASRGASGTYEQYF.

The genes are TRBV5-4 and TRBJ2-1; 11 bases line up with TRBD1. After removal of 5 bases from V and 2 bases from J, the junction contained 3 bases not matched to a gene. The CDR3 runs to 15 residues. CDR1 is SGHNT and CDR2 is YYREEE in the germline V gene (reference sequence). The CDR3 is CASRPGQGAYNEQFF. The CDR3 coding sequence is TGTGCCAGCAGACCGGGACAGGGGGCCTACAATGAGCAGTTCTTC.

This clone turned up a few times. The chain uses TRBV30 and TRBJ1-3, with D hard to call. V was pared by 4 bases and J by 0 bases, with 10 bases between. CDR3 length equals 14 residues. Germline CDR1 reads GTSNPN; CDR2 reads SVGIG (reference sequence). The CDR3: CAWTPAGSGNTIYF. For the CDR3, the DNA is TGTGCCTGGACCCCCGCGGGCTCTGGAAACACCATATATTTT.

The gene calls are TRBV4-1 and TRBJ1-2; 10 bases match TRBD1. V lost 6 bases, J lost 7 bases, and 8 bases stayed unmatched. CDR1 is MGHRA, CDR2 YSYEKL, per germline. The CDR3 runs to 14 residues. CDR3 region: CASRKPGQGIGYTF. The CDR3 region has the DNA TGCGCCAGCAGGAAACCGGGACAGGGGATTGGCTACACCTTC.

The chain employs TRBV5-1 and TRBJ1-1, with D uncertain. The germline CDR1 and CDR2 sequences are SGHRS and YFSETQ. V gave up 4 bases and J gave up 1 base, with 11 bases separating them. This CDR3 region has 14 residues. DNA of the CDR3: TGCGCCAGCAGCGACCTACGGGGGAACACTGAAGCTTTCTTT. Translating it yields CASSDLRGNTEAFF.

V gene TRBV28 combines with J gene TRBJ2-5; TRBD2 aligns across 8 bases. CDR1 is MDHEN and CDR2 is SYDVKM in the germline V gene. Unmatched junction bases numbered 10, after V lost 3 bases and J lost 1 base. The CDR3 is made up of 17 amino acids. CDR3 coding DNA: TGTGCCAGCAGTTTGTTTCCGGGAGGGCCGGGCCAAGAGACCCAGTACTTC. Its protein is CASSLFPGGPGQETQYF.

V usage is TRBV5-4 and J usage is TRBJ2-1; tentative D call: TRBD1 (6 bases). Trimming removed 2 bases from V and 9 bases from J, with 15 bases in between. This CDR3 is built from 14 residues. Per the germline V gene, CDR1 is SGHNT and CDR2 is YYREEE (reference sequence). In nucleotides, the CDR3 is TGTGCCAGCAGCTTTAGGCAGGGGATAAGTGAGCAGTTCTTC. Protein sequence: CASSFRQGISEQFF.

This sequence joins TRBV6-6 and TRBJ1-2, with D possibly matching TRBD1 (6 bases). CDR3 size: 15 residues. Looked up from germline, CDR1 is MNHNY and CDR2 is SVGAGI (reference sequence). Trimming took 7 bases from V and 0 from J, leaving 15 bases between them. The CDR3 DNA reads as TGTGCCAGCACCTACAGGGCCTCAGCTAACTATGGCTACACCTTC. It translates to CASTYRASANYGYTF.

This chain links TRBV9 with TRBJ1-4; D ambiguous. Germline V lookup: CDR1 SGDLS, CDR2 YYNGEE. The CDR3 covers 14 residues. Between the trimmed V and J ends, which lost 3 bases and 3 bases, there was a span of 9 bases. Written as DNA, the CDR3 is TGTGCCAGCAGCGGGAGGGCTGCTAATGAAAAACTGTTTTTT. Translating it yields CASSGRAANEKLFF.

The CDR3 DNA is TGTGCCAGCAGCTTAGAAATTGGCAGTCGCAGTGGCTACACCTTC. Amino acids: CASSLEIGSRSGYTF. The gene calls are TRBV11-2 and TRBJ1-2; D unresolved. Germline V gene lookup returns CDR1 SGHAT and CDR2 FQNNGV. Trimming took 0 bases from V and 7 from J, leaving 15 bases between them. The CDR3 contains 15 residues. The full variable domain, in which reference TRBV11-2 and TRBJ1-2 provide the parts outside the CDR3, is EAGVAQSPRYKIIEKRQSVAFWCNPISGHATLYWYQQILGQGPKLLIQFQNNGVVDDSQLPKDRFSAERLKGVDSTLKIQPAKLEDSAVYLCASSLEIGSRSGYTFGSGTRLTVV.

The chain is built from TRBV5-1 and TRBJ2-3; 14 nucleotides line up with TRBD2. Germline CDR1 and CDR2: SGHRS and YFSETQ. The CDR3 consists of 16 residues. V was clipped by 3 bases and J by 4 bases; unmatched bases: 4. In DNA form, the CDR3 reads TGCGCCAGCAGCTCCGGGACTAGCGGGAGAGCAGATACGCAGTATTTT. Residues: CASSSGTSGRADTQYF.

This clone was seen more than once but under ten times. This chain uses TRBV10-3 with TRBJ2-7, with 7 bases aligning to TRBD1. Trimming at V came to 0 bases and at J to 1 base, leaving 3 bases not matched to a gene. This CDR3 has 15 amino acids. Germline-derived CDR1 and CDR2 are ENHRY and SYGVKD. The CDR3 nucleotides read TGTGCCATCAGTGAGTCATTGACAGGGTCCTACGAGCAGTACTTC. It specifies CAISESLTGSYEQYF.

The J gene is TRBJ2-5, the V gene TRBV5-1; 7 nucleotides match TRBD2. Germline loops: CDR1 SGHRS, CDR2 YFSETQ. V trimming: 3 bases; J trimming: 5 bases; junction bases outside the gene matches: 10. The CDR3 spans 15 residues. The CDR3 is CASSSLLAPGETQYF. The CDR3 DNA sequence: TGCGCCAGCAGCTCCCTACTAGCGCCTGGGGAGACCCAGTACTTC.

V usage is TRBV6-2 or TRBV6-3 and J usage is TRBJ2-7, with D possibly matching TRBD2 (5 bases). The CDR3 loop spans 12 amino acids. V was trimmed by 2 bases and J by 5 bases, leaving 7 bases between them. Germline V lookup: CDR1 MNHEY, CDR2 SVGEGT. In DNA form, the CDR3 reads TGTGCCAGCAGTTACACGGGGAACGAGCAGTACTTC. This encodes CASSYTGNEQYF.

The rearrangement uses TRBV10-3 and TRBJ1-2, with 11 bases aligning to TRBD1. The V and J ends lost 6 bases and 5 bases, in that order; junction bases with no gene match: 8. Germline V gene lookup returns CDR1 ENHRY and CDR2 SYGVKD. The CDR3 contains 15 residues. The CDR3 sequence: CAISPRTGGEYGYTF. CDR3 DNA: TGTGCCATCAGCCCCCGGACAGGGGGCGAGTATGGCTACACCTTC.